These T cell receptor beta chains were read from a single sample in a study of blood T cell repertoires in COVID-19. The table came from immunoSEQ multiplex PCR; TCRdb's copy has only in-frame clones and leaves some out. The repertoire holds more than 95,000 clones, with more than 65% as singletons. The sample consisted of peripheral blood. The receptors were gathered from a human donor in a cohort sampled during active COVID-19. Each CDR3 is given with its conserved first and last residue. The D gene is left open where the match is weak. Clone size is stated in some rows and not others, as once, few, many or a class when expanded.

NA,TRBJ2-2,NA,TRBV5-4,CASSLMQASTGELFF,TGTGCCAGCAGCTTGATGCAGGCGAGCACCGGGGAGCTGTTTTTT
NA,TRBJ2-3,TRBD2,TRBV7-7,CASSIGLDRTDTQYF,TGTGCCAGCAGCATCGGACTAGACCGCACAGATACGCAGTATTTT
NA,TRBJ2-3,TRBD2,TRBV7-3,CASSVAGASTDTQYF,TGTGCCAGCAGCGTAGCGGGGGCCAGCACAGATACGCAGTATTTT
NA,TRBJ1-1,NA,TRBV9,CASSGGLLRGTEAFF,TGTGCCAGCAGCGGAGGACTGTTGCGAGGGACTGAAGCTTTCTTT
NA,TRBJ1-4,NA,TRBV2,CASKTDRNEKLFF,TGTGCCAGCAAGACCGACAGGAATGAAAAACTGTTTTTT
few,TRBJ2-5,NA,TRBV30,CAWSVFGGTKGLQETQYF,TGTGCCTGGAGTGTCTTCGGGGGGACAAAGGGACTCCAAGAGACCCAGTACTTC
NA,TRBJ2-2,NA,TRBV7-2,CASSLVGGNTGELFF,TGTGCCAGCAGCTTAGTGGGGGGGAACACCGGGGAGCTGTTTTTT
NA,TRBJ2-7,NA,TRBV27,CASKRTDQYEQYF,TGTGCCAGCAAACGGACTGACCAATACGAGCAGTACTTC
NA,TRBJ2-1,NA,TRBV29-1,CSVERLPQDYNEQFF,TGCAGCGTTGAAAGGCTCCCTCAGGACTACAATGAGCAGTTCTTC
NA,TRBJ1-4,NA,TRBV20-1,CSARADLELFF,TGCAGTGCTAGGGCCGACTTGGAACTGTTTTTT
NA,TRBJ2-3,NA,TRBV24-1,CATSGPGSYTDTQYF,TGTGCCACCAGTGGTCCCGGGAGCTACACAGATACGCAGTATTTT
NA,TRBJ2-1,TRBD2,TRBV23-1,CASSQPTSGRLSSYNEQFF,TGCGCCAGCAGTCAACCGACTAGCGGGCGCCTTAGCTCCTACAATGAGCAGTTCTTC
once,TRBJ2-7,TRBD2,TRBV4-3,CASSQGGRALEQYF,TGCGCCAGCAGCCAAGGCGGGAGGGCCCTCGAGCAGTACTTC
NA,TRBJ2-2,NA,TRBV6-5,CASSLTSIGELFF,TGTGCCAGCAGTCTAACTAGTATCGGGGAGCTGTTTTTT